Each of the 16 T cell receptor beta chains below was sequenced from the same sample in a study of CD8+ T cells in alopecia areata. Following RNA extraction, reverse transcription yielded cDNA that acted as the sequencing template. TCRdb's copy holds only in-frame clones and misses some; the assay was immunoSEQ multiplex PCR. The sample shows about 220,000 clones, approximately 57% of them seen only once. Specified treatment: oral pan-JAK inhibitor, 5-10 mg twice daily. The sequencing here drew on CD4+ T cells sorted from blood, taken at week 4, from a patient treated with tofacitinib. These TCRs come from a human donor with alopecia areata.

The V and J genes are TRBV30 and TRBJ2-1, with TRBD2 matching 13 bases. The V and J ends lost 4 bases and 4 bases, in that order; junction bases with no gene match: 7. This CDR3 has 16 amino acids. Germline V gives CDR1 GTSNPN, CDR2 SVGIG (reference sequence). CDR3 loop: CAWTPVLAGGYNEQFF. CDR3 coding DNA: TGTGCCTGGACCCCGGTACTAGCGGGGGGGTACAATGAGCAGTTCTTC.

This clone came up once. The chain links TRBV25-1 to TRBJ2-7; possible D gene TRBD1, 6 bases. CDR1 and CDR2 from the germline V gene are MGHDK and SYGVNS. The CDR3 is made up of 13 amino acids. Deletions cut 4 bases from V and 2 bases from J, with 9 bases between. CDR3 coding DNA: TGTGCCAGCAGTGTAGGACAGCCCTACGAGCAGTACTTC. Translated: CASSVGQPYEQYF.

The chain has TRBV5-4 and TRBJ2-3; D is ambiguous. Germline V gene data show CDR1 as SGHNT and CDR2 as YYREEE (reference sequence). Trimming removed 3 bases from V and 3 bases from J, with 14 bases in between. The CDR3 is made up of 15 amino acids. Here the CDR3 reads CASSYQGRWTDTQYF. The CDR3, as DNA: TGTGCCAGCAGCTATCAAGGGCGTTGGACAGATACGCAGTATTTT.

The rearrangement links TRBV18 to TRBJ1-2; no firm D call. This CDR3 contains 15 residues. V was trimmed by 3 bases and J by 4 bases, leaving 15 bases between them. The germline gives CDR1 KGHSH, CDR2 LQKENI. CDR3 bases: TGTGCCAGCTCACCTCGGACCGATGAATCCTATGGCTACACCTTC. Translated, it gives CASSPRTDESYGYTF.

The CDR3 nucleotides are TGTGCTAGTGGTTGGATTCTGCTAAACACCGGGGAGCTGTTTTTT. Translation gives CASGWILLNTGELFF. The J gene is TRBJ2-2, the V gene TRBV12-5; D is uncertain. Deletions cut 4 bases from V and 2 bases from J, with 11 bases between. The germline V gene has CDR1 LGHNT and CDR2 FRNRAP. This CDR3 spans 15 amino acids. Full variable domain (missing parts from reference TRBV12-5 and TRBJ2-2): DARVTQTPRHKVTEMGQEVTMRCQPILGHNTVFWYRQTMMQGLELLAYFRNRAPLDDSGMPKDRFSAEMPDATLATLKIQPSEPRDSAVYFCASGWILLNTGELFFGEGSRLTVL.

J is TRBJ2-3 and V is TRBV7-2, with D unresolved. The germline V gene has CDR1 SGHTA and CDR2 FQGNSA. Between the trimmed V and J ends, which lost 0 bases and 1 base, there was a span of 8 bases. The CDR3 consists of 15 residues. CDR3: CASSLAPTRTDTQYF. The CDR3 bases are TGTGCCAGCAGCTTAGCCCCTACCCGCACAGATACGCAGTATTTT. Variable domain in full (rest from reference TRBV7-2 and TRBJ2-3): GAGVSQSPSNKVTEKGKDVELRCDPISGHTALYWYRQSLGQGLEFLIYFQGNSAPDKSGLPSDRFSAERTGGSVSTLTIQRTQQEDSAVYLCASSLAPTRTDTQYFGPGTRLTVL.

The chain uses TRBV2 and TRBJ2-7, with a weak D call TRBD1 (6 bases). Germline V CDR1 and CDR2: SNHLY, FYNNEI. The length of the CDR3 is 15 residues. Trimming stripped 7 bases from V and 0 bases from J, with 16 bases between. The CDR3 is CASNPQGGSSYEQYF. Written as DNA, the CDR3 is TGTGCCAGCAACCCACAGGGTGGTAGCTCCTACGAGCAGTACTTC.

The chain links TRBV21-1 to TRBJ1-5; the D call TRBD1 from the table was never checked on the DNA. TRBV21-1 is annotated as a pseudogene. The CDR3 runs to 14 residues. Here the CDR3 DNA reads TGTGCCAGCAGCAAAGGGGGCGTCAATCAGCCCCAGCATTTT. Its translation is CASSKGGVNQPQHF.

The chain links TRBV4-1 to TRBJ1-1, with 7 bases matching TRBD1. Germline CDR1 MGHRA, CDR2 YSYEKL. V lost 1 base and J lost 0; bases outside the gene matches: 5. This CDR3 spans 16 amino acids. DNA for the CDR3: TGCGCCAGCAGCCAAGGACCGGGACAGTTGAACACTGAAGCTTTCTTT. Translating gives CASSQGPGQLNTEAFF.

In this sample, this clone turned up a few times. CDR3 residues: CSVGVGGSGETQYF. For the CDR3, the DNA is TGCAGCGTTGGCGTCGGGGGGTCGGGGGAGACCCAGTACTTC. The gene calls are TRBV29-1 and TRBJ2-5; 7 nucleotides line up with TRBD2. The V and J ends lost 4 bases and 5 bases, in that order; junction bases with no gene match: 10. This CDR3 has 14 residues. Germline assignment: CDR1 SQVTM and CDR2 ANQGSEA.

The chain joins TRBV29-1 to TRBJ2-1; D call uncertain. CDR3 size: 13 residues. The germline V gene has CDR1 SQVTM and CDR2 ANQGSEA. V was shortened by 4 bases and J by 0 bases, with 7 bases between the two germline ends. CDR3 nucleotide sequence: TGCAGCGTTGTATCAGGCTCCTACAATGAGCAGTTCTTC. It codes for CSVVSGSYNEQFF.

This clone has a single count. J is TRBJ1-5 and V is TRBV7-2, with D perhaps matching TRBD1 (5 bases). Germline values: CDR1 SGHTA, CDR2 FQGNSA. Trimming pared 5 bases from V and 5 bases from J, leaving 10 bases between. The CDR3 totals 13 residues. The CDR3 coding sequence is TGTGCCAGCAGCCGACAGCCAGATCAGCCCCAGCATTTT. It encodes CASSRQPDQPQHF.

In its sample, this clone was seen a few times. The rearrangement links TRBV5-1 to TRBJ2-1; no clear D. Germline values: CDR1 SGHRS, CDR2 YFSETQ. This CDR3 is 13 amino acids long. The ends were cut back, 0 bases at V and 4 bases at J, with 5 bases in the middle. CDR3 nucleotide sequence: TGCGCCAGCAGCTTGGAACGGTACAATGAGCAGTTCTTC. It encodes CASSLERYNEQFF.

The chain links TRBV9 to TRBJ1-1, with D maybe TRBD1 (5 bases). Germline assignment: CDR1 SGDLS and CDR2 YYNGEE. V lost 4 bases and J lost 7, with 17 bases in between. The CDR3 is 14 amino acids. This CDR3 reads CASSPQGTASEAFF. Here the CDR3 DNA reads TGTGCCAGCAGCCCCCAAGGGACGGCAAGTGAAGCTTTCTTT.

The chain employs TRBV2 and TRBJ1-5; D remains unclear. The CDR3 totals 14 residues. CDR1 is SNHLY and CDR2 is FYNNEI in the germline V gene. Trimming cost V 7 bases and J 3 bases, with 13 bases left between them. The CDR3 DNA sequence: TGTGCCAGCAAGGGTTTGGCGACCAATCAGCCCCAGCATTTT. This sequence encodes CASKGLATNQPQHF.

CDR3 coding DNA: TGTGCCAGCAGCTTAGGGGCCCCGAATTCACCCCTCCACTTT. Residues: CASSLGAPNSPLHF. V and J are TRBV7-2 and TRBJ1-6; no clear D. V lost 1 base and J lost 7, with 8 bases in between. CDR3 size: 14 residues. Germline V gene data show CDR1 as SGHTA and CDR2 as FQGNSA.